These 15 T cell receptor beta chains originate from one sample sequenced in a study of beta chain features in type 1 diabetes. What was sequenced were expressed TCRB transcripts, since all of the isolated RNA had been reverse transcribed. Assay: immunoSEQ multiplex PCR; the TCRdb copy retains only in-frame clones and omits some. The sample contains fewer than 250,000 clones, approximately 70% of which appear only once. The specimen sequenced was naive CD4+ T cells from blood. The source is a man between 25 and 39 years old in good health.

The rearrangement joins TRBV15 to TRBJ1-1, with D maybe TRBD1 (5 bases). Trimming removed 5 bases at V and 5 bases at J, with 9 bases between. Germline V gene sequence: CDR1 LNHNV, CDR2 YYDKDF (reference sequence). The CDR3 consists of 12 residues. The CDR3 DNA follows: TGTGCCACCAGCCCTGGGGGGACTGAAGCTTTCTTT. This gives the protein CATSPGGTEAFF.

V gene TRBV27 combines with J gene TRBJ2-3; 8 positions agree with TRBD2. Germline CDR1 reads MNHEY; CDR2 reads SMNVEV (reference sequence). Trimming cost V 3 bases and J 0 bases; bases outside gene matches: 11. This CDR3 comprises 18 residues. As DNA, the CDR3 is TGTGCCAGCAGTTTGGGCGGGATAGCGGGGCGAAGCACAGATACGCAGTATTTT. Its translation is CASSLGGIAGRSTDTQYF.

The V gene is TRBV5-1, the J gene TRBJ2-3; 8 bases agree with TRBD1. The length of the CDR3 is 15 residues. CDR1 and CDR2 from the germline V gene are SGHRS and YFSETQ. The V and J ends lost 0 bases and 4 bases, in that order; junction bases with no gene match: 4. The DNA for the CDR3 is TGCGCCAGCAGCTTGGGACAGGGGTCCGCAGATACGCAGTATTTT. Residues: CASSLGQGSADTQYF. Using reference TRBV5-1 and TRBJ2-3 for the parts outside the CDR3, the full variable domain is KAGVTQTPRYLIKTRGQQVTLSCSPISGHRSVSWYQQTPGQGLQFLFEYFSETQRNKGNFPGRFSGRQFSNSRSEMNVSTLELGDSALYLCASSLGQGSADTQYFGPGTRLTVL.

This clone has just one count. The chain links TRBV7-9 to TRBJ2-1, with a possible D match to TRBD2 (5 bases). Between the trimmed V and J ends, which lost 5 bases and 10 bases, there was a span of 18 bases. The CDR3 is 14 amino acids. Germline V lookup: CDR1 SEHNR, CDR2 FQNEAQ (reference sequence). The CDR3 sequence: CASSPIALGGEQFF. Here the CDR3 DNA reads TGTGCCAGCAGCCCCATAGCGCTCGGAGGAGAGCAGTTCTTC.

The chain carries TRBV29-1 and TRBJ1-1; D is undetermined. Germline CDR1 and CDR2: SQVTM and ANQGSEA. The CDR3 runs 13 residues. Between the trimmed V and J ends, which lost 7 bases and 1 base, there was a span of 13 bases. The CDR3 spells CSGRKGPNTEAFF. CDR3 nucleotides: TGCAGCGGGAGAAAGGGCCCGAACACTGAAGCTTTCTTT.

This clone was counted only a few times. V is TRBV10-3 and J is TRBJ2-2; no clear D gene. Looked up from germline, CDR1 is ENHRY and CDR2 is SYGVKD. This CDR3 region has 16 residues. Trimming pared 6 bases from V and 3 bases from J, leaving 17 bases between. The CDR3 protein is CAIRGQRGADTGELFF. CDR3 DNA: TGTGCCATCAGGGGTCAGCGAGGCGCCGACACCGGGGAGCTGTTTTTT.

As for this clone: Other DNA sequences in this specimen translate into the identical CDR3. V usage is TRBV30 and J usage is TRBJ1-1; 7 bases align to TRBD1. The CDR3 contains 13 residues. V shed 4 bases, J shed 1 base, and the junction held 3 bases outside the gene matches. Germline CDR1 GTSNPN, CDR2 SVGIG (reference sequence). CDR3 sequence: CAWNRQGNTEAFF. The DNA of the CDR3 is TGTGCCTGGAACAGACAGGGGAACACTGAAGCTTTCTTT.

The chain carries TRBV29-1 and TRBJ2-1; 8 bases fit TRBD2. The CDR3 is 16 amino acids. J lost 0 bases, V lost 2 bases, and 6 bases had no gene match. Germline V gene data show CDR1 as SQVTM and CDR2 as ANQGSEA. Here the CDR3 DNA reads TGCAGCGTTGAAAAGGGTACTAGCGGCTCCTACAATGAGCAGTTCTTC. Protein sequence: CSVEKGTSGSYNEQFF.

The chain links TRBV29-1 to TRBJ2-3, with D possibly being TRBD1 or TRBD2 (6 bases each). CDR1 is SQVTM and CDR2 is ANQGSEA in the germline V gene. Trimming cost V 7 bases and J 1 base, with 12 bases left between them. This CDR3 region has 13 residues. The CDR3 DNA follows: TGCAGCGGGGGGGCACATGGCACAGATACGCAGTATTTT. This gives the protein CSGGAHGTDTQYF.

This clone was found a few times. The chain recombines TRBV18 with TRBJ1-2; tentatively, D is TRBD1 (5 bases). The CDR3 is 13 amino acids. Germline lookup yields CDR1 KGHSH and CDR2 LQKENI. V lost 5 bases, J lost 5 bases, and 12 bases lay in between. The CDR3 nucleotides are TGTGCCAGCTCAGACAGCGTACCTTATGGCTACACCTTC. It specifies CASSDSVPYGYTF.

This clone has more than one count but fewer than ten. This chain uses TRBV20-1 with TRBJ1-2; tentatively, D is TRBD1 (5 bases). The germline CDR1 and CDR2 sequences are DFQATT and SNEGSKA (reference sequence). V gave up 4 bases and J gave up 8 bases, with 11 bases separating them. This CDR3 is 11 amino acids long. DNA of the CDR3: TGCAGTGCTAAGACAGAGGAAGGCTACACCTTC. Translated, it gives CSAKTEEGYTF.

The chain employs TRBV7-2 and TRBJ2-2; 8 bases are a match to TRBD2. V lost 6 bases, J lost 2 bases, and 8 bases stayed unmatched. Germline V lookup: CDR1 SGHTA, CDR2 FQGNSA. This CDR3 has 16 amino acids. CDR3 sequence reads: CASRRRAGVNTGELFF. The CDR3 DNA reads TGTGCCAGCAGAAGGAGAGCGGGAGTTAACACCGGGGAGCTGTTTTTT.

Worth noting for this clone: The identical CDR3 is also encoded by other nucleotide sequences in the sample. V and J are TRBV20-1 and TRBJ2-7; D gene ambiguous. Germline loops: CDR1 DFQATT, CDR2 SNEGSKA (reference sequence). The CDR3 length is 11 residues. The germline V and J ends were trimmed by 2 bases and 3 bases, with 5 bases remaining between them. CDR3 coding DNA: TGCAGTGCTAGAAGGAGCTACGAGCAGTACTTC. It encodes CSARRSYEQYF.

The chain carries TRBV7-9 and TRBJ2-5; D possibly corresponds to TRBD2 (7 bases). This CDR3 is 17 amino acids long. Germline V lookup: CDR1 SEHNR, CDR2 FQNEAQ (reference sequence). With 1 base removed from V and 6 bases from J, the gap between germline ends came to 21 bases. The DNA of the CDR3 is TGTGCCAGCAGCTTAGGAGGTGTGTCGGGGGGCCGAAAGACCCAGTACTTC. Protein sequence: CASSLGGVSGGRKTQYF.

The chain couples TRBV25-1 to TRBJ1-4; TRBD1 might be the D (5 bases). Germline assignment: CDR1 MGHDK and CDR2 SYGVNS. This CDR3 contains 14 residues. V was cut by 5 bases and J by 8 bases, with 15 bases left in between. CDR3 sequence: CASSPGGRLEKLFF. The CDR3 DNA follows: TGTGCCAGCAGTCCCGGGGGGAGGCTCGAAAAACTGTTTTTT.